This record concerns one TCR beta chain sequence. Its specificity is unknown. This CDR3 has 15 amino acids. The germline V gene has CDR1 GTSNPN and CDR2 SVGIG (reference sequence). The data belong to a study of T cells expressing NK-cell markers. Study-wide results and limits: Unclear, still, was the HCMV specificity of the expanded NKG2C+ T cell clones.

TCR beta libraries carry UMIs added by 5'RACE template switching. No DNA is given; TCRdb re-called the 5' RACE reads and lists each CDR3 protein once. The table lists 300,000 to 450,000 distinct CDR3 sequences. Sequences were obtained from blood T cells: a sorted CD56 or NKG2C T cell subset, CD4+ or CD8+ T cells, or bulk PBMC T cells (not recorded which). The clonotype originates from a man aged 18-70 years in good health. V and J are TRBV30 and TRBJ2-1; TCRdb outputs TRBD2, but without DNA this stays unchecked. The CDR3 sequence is CAWSLGSGGFNEQFF.